This entry features one T cell receptor (beta chain) sequence. Its antigen is currently unknown. This entry comes from a study of T cell clonotyping in hematopoietic cell transplantation. General observations from the study: Pathologically expanded recipient clonotypes increased progressively from day 30 to day 180 as diversity fell.

Samples: about 28 days before transplant, then days 30, 100 and 180 after. The protocol was immunoSEQ multiplex PCR, while the TCRdb copy is restricted to in-frame clones and leaves out a portion. The data hold about 14,000 clones, with just over 85% observed a single time. The CDR3 has 16 amino acids. The J segment lost 8 bases and the V segment lost 0 bases, leaving 10 bases of the junction unmatched. Germline V gene lookup returns CDR1 GTSNPN and CDR2 SVGIG (reference sequence). The TCR originated in a male patient between 45 and 59 years old who had an allogeneic stem cell transplant from an unrelated donor, so T cells may come from the graft donor. Some clones in this sample may be carry-over from other donors' samples. The chain uses TRBV30 and TRBJ2-1; 10 bases align to TRBD2. Sequences were derived from PBMCs, sampled 100 days after allogeneic stem cell transplant. CDR3 DNA sequence: TGTGCCTGGAGTGTAGTGTGGAGCGGGGGGGCCCATGAGCAGTTCTTC. Its translation: CAWSVVWSGGAHEQFF.